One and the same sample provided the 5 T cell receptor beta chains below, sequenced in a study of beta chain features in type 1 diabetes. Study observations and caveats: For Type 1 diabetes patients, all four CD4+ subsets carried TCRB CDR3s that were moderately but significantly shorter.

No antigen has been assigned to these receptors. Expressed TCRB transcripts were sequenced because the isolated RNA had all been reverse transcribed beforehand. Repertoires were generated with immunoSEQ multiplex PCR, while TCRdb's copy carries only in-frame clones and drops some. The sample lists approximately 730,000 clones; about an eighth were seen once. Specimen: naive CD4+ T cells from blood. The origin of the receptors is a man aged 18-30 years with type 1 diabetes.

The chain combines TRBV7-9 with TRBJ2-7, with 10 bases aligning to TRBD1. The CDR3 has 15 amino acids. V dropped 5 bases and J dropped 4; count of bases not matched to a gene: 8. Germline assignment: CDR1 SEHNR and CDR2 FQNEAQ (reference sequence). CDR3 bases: TGTGCCAGCAGCCCCCCCGGGACAGGGGTGTACGAGCAGTACTTC. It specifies CASSPPGTGVYEQYF.

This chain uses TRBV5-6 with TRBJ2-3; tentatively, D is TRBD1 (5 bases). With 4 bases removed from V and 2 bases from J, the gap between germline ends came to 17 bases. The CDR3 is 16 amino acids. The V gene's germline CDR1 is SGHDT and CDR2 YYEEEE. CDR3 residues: CASSLTSGRVTDTQYF. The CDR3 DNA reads TGTGCCAGCAGCCTGACGTCGGGCAGGGTCACAGATACGCAGTATTTT.

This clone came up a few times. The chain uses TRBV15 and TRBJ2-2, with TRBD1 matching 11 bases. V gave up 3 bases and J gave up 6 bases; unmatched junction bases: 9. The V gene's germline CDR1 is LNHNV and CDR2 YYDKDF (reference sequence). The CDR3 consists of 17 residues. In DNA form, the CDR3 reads TGTGCCACCAGCAGCCCACGGGACAGGGGGTTCCCCGGGGAGCTGTTTTTT. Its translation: CATSSPRDRGFPGELFF.

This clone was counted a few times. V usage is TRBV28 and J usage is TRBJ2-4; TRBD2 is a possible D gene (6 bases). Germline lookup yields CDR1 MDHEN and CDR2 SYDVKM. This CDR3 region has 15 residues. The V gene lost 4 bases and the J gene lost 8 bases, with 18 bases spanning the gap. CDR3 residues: CASSSPGAGRDIQYF. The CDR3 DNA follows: TGTGCCAGCAGTTCCCCGGGAGCGGGCCGGGACATTCAGTACTTC.

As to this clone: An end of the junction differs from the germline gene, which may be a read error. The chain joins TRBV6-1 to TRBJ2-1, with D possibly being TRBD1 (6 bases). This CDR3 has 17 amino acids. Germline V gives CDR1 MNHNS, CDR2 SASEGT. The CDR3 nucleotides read TGTGCCATCAGTGACCCCTCTTACAGGGTGGGGGACAATGAGCAGTTCTTC. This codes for CAISDPSYRVGDNEQFF.